The rows below give T cell receptor beta chains drawn from one sample of a study of blood T cell repertoires in COVID-19. Clones were sequenced by immunoSEQ multiplex PCR, and TCRdb holds only the in-frame ones, with some missing. Of about 94,000 clones listed, 86% were seen once; the top ten hold roughly 13%. Sequencing was carried out using peripheral blood. These receptors came from a woman in her sixties in a cohort sampled during active or convalescent COVID-19. The CDR3 runs from the conserved cysteine through the conserved F or W. Fields, in order: D gene, J gene, V gene, clone size, CDR3 protein, CDR3 DNA. The D gene is left open where the match is weak. Some rows mark clone size as missing; the rest say once, few, many or name a class of expanded clone.

d_gene: TRBD1; j_gene: TRBJ2-3; v_gene: TRBV27; abundance: -; CDR3aa: CASSSRDRFTSTDTQYF; CDR3nt: TGTGCCAGCAGTTCCCGGGACAGGTTTACTAGCACAGATACGCAGTATTTT
d_gene: -; j_gene: TRBJ1-1; v_gene: TRBV16; abundance: -; CDR3aa: CASSQQDSEAFF; CDR3nt: TGTGCCAGCAGCCAACAGGACAGTGAAGCTTTCTTT
d_gene: -; j_gene: TRBJ1-5; v_gene: TRBV19; abundance: -; CDR3aa: CARYGLHQPQHF; CDR3nt: TGTGCCAGATACGGACTTCATCAGCCCCAGCATTTT
d_gene: TRBD2; j_gene: TRBJ2-1; v_gene: TRBV4-1; abundance: few; CDR3aa: CASSPLAGGPRNEQFF; CDR3nt: TGCGCCAGCAGCCCCTTAGCGGGAGGGCCGCGGAATGAGCAGTTCTTC
d_gene: TRBD2; j_gene: TRBJ2-3; v_gene: TRBV18; abundance: -; CDR3aa: CASSPPGLAGLTDTQYF; CDR3nt: TGTGCCAGCTCACCACCGGGACTAGCGGGCCTCACAGATACGCAGTATTTT
d_gene: -; j_gene: TRBJ1-4; v_gene: TRBV4-1; abundance: once; CDR3aa: CASSDASGTNEKLFF; CDR3nt: TGCGCCAGCAGCGATGCTTCAGGGACTAATGAAAAACTGTTTTTT
d_gene: TRBD1; j_gene: TRBJ1-1; v_gene: TRBV15; abundance: -; CDR3aa: CATRSMHRGNTEAFF; CDR3nt: TGTGCCACCAGGAGTATGCACAGGGGGAACACTGAAGCTTTCTTT
d_gene: TRBD2; j_gene: TRBJ2-7; v_gene: TRBV5-1; abundance: -; CDR3aa: CASSTIAGGSREQYF; CDR3nt: TGCGCCAGCAGCACGATAGCGGGAGGGTCGAGAGAGCAGTACTTC
d_gene: -; j_gene: TRBJ1-3; v_gene: TRBV11-2; abundance: once; CDR3aa: CASSLGARVDTIYF; CDR3nt: TGTGCCAGCAGCTTAGGGGCCAGGGTTGACACCATATATTTT
d_gene: TRBD2; j_gene: TRBJ2-3; v_gene: TRBV5-6; abundance: -; CDR3aa: CASLLFRIGLAASTDTQYF; CDR3nt: TGTGCCAGCTTACTGTTTCGGATAGGACTAGCGGCTAGCACAGATACGCAGTATTTT
d_gene: -; j_gene: TRBJ2-7; v_gene: TRBV6-1; abundance: -; CDR3aa: CASSEAVGGRAYEQYF; CDR3nt: TGTGCCAGCAGTGAAGCGGTGGGCGGCAGGGCCTACGAGCAGTACTTC
d_gene: -; j_gene: TRBJ1-1; v_gene: TRBV7-9; abundance: -; CDR3aa: CASSIDTEAFF; CDR3nt: TGTGCCAGCAGCATCGACACTGAAGCTTTCTTT
d_gene: TRBD2; j_gene: TRBJ2-1; v_gene: TRBV28; abundance: -; CDR3aa: CASSLAGVSNNEQFF; CDR3nt: TGTGCCAGCAGTCTAGCGGGAGTTTCGAACAATGAGCAGTTCTTC
d_gene: TRBD1; j_gene: TRBJ1-1; v_gene: TRBV29-1; abundance: -; CDR3aa: CSVLQGRTEAFF; CDR3nt: TGCAGCGTTTTACAGGGGAGGACTGAAGCTTTCTTT
d_gene: TRBD1; j_gene: TRBJ1-1; v_gene: TRBV28; abundance: -; CDR3aa: CASSPPTGGVAFF; CDR3nt: TGTGCCAGCAGTCCGCCGACAGGGGGCGTAGCTTTCTTT
d_gene: -; j_gene: TRBJ1-3; v_gene: TRBV13; abundance: once; CDR3aa: CASSNGQGNTIYF; CDR3nt: TGTGCCAGCAGTAACGGACAGGGAAACACCATATATTTT
d_gene: -; j_gene: TRBJ2-1; v_gene: TRBV9; abundance: -; CDR3aa: CASSVSTSLDEQFF; CDR3nt: TGTGCCAGCAGCGTAAGTACTAGCTTGGATGAGCAGTTCTTC
d_gene: TRBD1; j_gene: TRBJ1-5; v_gene: TRBV18; abundance: once; CDR3aa: CASSTQGAGNQPQHF; CDR3nt: TGTGCCAGCTCCACACAGGGGGCAGGCAATCAGCCCCAGCATTTT
d_gene: TRBD2; j_gene: TRBJ2-1; v_gene: TRBV24-1; abundance: -; CDR3aa: CATSDLRVSGRNEQFF; CDR3nt: TGTGCCACCAGTGATTTGCGGGTTAGCGGGAGGAATGAGCAGTTCTTC
d_gene: TRBD1; j_gene: TRBJ1-4; v_gene: TRBV5-1; abundance: few; CDR3aa: CASSFQTGGNEKLFF; CDR3nt: TGCGCCAGCAGCTTCCAGACAGGGGGCAACGAAAAACTGTTTTTT
d_gene: -; j_gene: TRBJ1-1; v_gene: TRBV2; abundance: few; CDR3aa: CASRTQGGNTEAFF; CDR3nt: TGTGCCAGCAGGACCCAGGGAGGTAACACTGAAGCTTTCTTT
d_gene: -; j_gene: TRBJ1-5; v_gene: TRBV5-1; abundance: -; CDR3aa: CASSLGGRTNQPQHF; CDR3nt: TGCGCCAGCAGCTTGGGTGGGCGGACTAATCAGCCCCAGCATTTT
d_gene: TRBD1; j_gene: TRBJ2-3; v_gene: TRBV6-5; abundance: -; CDR3aa: CASSWDSKFTDTQYF; CDR3nt: TGTGCCAGCAGTTGGGACAGCAAGTTCACAGATACGCAGTATTTT
d_gene: TRBD1; j_gene: TRBJ1-2; v_gene: TRBV5-6; abundance: -; CDR3aa: CASLRTGGGFGGYTF; CDR3nt: TGTGCCAGCTTACGGACAGGGGGCGGATTTGGTGGCTACACCTTC
d_gene: TRBD1; j_gene: TRBJ1-5; v_gene: TRBV5-8; abundance: -; CDR3aa: CASSPTGGDRWPQHF; CDR3nt: TGTGCCAGCAGCCCGACAGGGGGCGATAGGTGGCCCCAGCATTTT
d_gene: TRBD2; j_gene: TRBJ2-3; v_gene: TRBV28; abundance: -; CDR3aa: CASSFWGTSSTDTQYF; CDR3nt: TGTGCCAGCAGTTTTTGGGGGACTAGCAGCACAGATACGCAGTATTTT
d_gene: TRBD1; j_gene: TRBJ1-1; v_gene: TRBV3-1/TRBV3-2; abundance: -; CDR3aa: CASGQGANTEAFF; CDR3nt: TGTGCCAGCGGACAGGGGGCGAACACTGAAGCTTTCTTT
d_gene: -; j_gene: TRBJ2-3; v_gene: TRBV7-9; abundance: -; CDR3aa: CASSLAGSIRKTDTQYF; CDR3nt: TGTGCCAGCAGCTTAGCCGGCTCAATCAGGAAGACAGATACGCAGTATTTT
d_gene: TRBD2; j_gene: TRBJ2-2; v_gene: TRBV5-4; abundance: once; CDR3aa: CASSLGLAYTGELFF; CDR3nt: TGTGCCAGCAGCTTGGGACTAGCGTACACCGGGGAGCTGTTTTTT
d_gene: TRBD1; j_gene: TRBJ1-5; v_gene: TRBV19; abundance: few; CDR3aa: CASRGTGENQPQHF; CDR3nt: TGTGCCAGCCGCGGGACAGGGGAAAATCAGCCCCAGCATTTT
d_gene: -; j_gene: TRBJ1-2; v_gene: TRBV5-6; abundance: -; CDR3aa: CASSLAPTGIYGYTF; CDR3nt: TGTGCCAGCAGCTTGGCCCCTACGGGGATTTATGGCTACACCTTC
d_gene: -; j_gene: TRBJ2-5; v_gene: TRBV6-6; abundance: -; CDR3aa: CASSRKQGVNRETQYF; CDR3nt: TGTGCCAGCAGCCGTAAACAGGGCGTCAACCGAGAGACCCAGTACTTC
d_gene: TRBD1; j_gene: TRBJ1-1; v_gene: TRBV5-5; abundance: -; CDR3aa: CASSPGPDRVNTEAFF; CDR3nt: TGTGCCAGCAGTCCCGGTCCTGACAGGGTCAACACTGAAGCTTTCTTT
d_gene: TRBD2; j_gene: TRBJ2-3; v_gene: TRBV4-2; abundance: once; CDR3aa: CASSQEVAGFGTDTQYF; CDR3nt: TGTGCCAGCAGCCAAGAGGTAGCGGGCTTTGGGACAGATACGCAGTATTTT
d_gene: TRBD2; j_gene: TRBJ2-3; v_gene: TRBV7-3; abundance: -; CDR3aa: CASSLQAGVVDTQYF; CDR3nt: TGTGCCAGCAGCTTACAAGCGGGGGTGGTCGATACGCAGTATTTT
d_gene: -; j_gene: TRBJ1-2; v_gene: TRBV5-1; abundance: once; CDR3aa: CASSLGVPTGFRYGYTF; CDR3nt: TGCGCCAGCAGCTTGGGGGTGCCGACAGGCTTTAGGTATGGCTACACCTTC
d_gene: TRBD1; j_gene: TRBJ1-6; v_gene: TRBV18; abundance: -; CDR3aa: CASSPGQGSGNSPLHF; CDR3nt: TGTGCCAGCTCACCCGGACAGGGTTCCGGTAATTCACCCCTCCACTTT
d_gene: TRBD2; j_gene: TRBJ2-3; v_gene: TRBV28; abundance: -; CDR3aa: CASSPPSGRAETDTQYF; CDR3nt: TGTGCCAGCAGTCCACCTAGCGGGAGGGCCGAAACAGATACGCAGTATTTT
d_gene: TRBD1; j_gene: TRBJ2-1; v_gene: TRBV6-5; abundance: -; CDR3aa: CASPRTGGVGNEQFF; CDR3nt: TGTGCCAGTCCCCGGACAGGGGGCGTTGGCAATGAGCAGTTCTTC
d_gene: -; j_gene: TRBJ1-2; v_gene: TRBV11-2; abundance: -; CDR3aa: CASSFSLRGYGYTF; CDR3nt: TGTGCCAGCAGCTTCTCACTACGGGGCTATGGCTACACCTTC
d_gene: -; j_gene: TRBJ1-2; v_gene: TRBV10-3; abundance: -; CDR3aa: CAISLDSNYGYTF; CDR3nt: TGTGCCATCAGCTTGGACAGTAACTATGGCTACACCTTC
d_gene: TRBD1; j_gene: TRBJ2-5; v_gene: TRBV10-1; abundance: -; CDR3aa: CASSDRSGGQETQYF; CDR3nt: TGCGCCAGCAGTGATAGGTCAGGGGGCCAAGAGACCCAGTACTTC
d_gene: TRBD2; j_gene: TRBJ2-1; v_gene: TRBV5-1; abundance: -; CDR3aa: CASWRGGTYNEQFF; CDR3nt: TGCGCCAGCTGGCGGGGGGGTACCTACAATGAGCAGTTCTTC
d_gene: TRBD1; j_gene: TRBJ1-2; v_gene: TRBV9; abundance: -; CDR3aa: CASSPGQGAAGYTF; CDR3nt: TGTGCCAGCAGCCCCGGGCAGGGGGCGGCCGGCTACACCTTC
d_gene: TRBD1; j_gene: TRBJ2-7; v_gene: TRBV2; abundance: -; CDR3aa: CASSDRTGYYEQYF; CDR3nt: TGTGCCAGCAGTGATCGGACAGGCTACTACGAGCAGTACTTC
d_gene: TRBD1; j_gene: TRBJ1-1; v_gene: TRBV12-5; abundance: -; CDR3aa: CASGPIQGAVTEAFF; CDR3nt: TGTGCTAGTGGGCCCATTCAGGGGGCCGTCACTGAAGCTTTCTTT
d_gene: -; j_gene: TRBJ1-2; v_gene: TRBV10-3; abundance: -; CDR3aa: CAISEGRGGAYGYTF; CDR3nt: TGTGCCATCAGTGAAGGCAGGGGTGGCGCCTATGGCTACACCTTC
d_gene: -; j_gene: TRBJ1-5; v_gene: TRBV19; abundance: -; CDR3aa: CASSIDGGQPQHF; CDR3nt: TGTGCCAGTAGTATAGACGGGGGTCAGCCCCAGCATTTT